This TCR beta chain was observed in a study of shared clonotypes between healthy human individuals. Each sample came from a Caucasian adult donor living in Nashville, Tennessee. Study findings and constraints: Shared across a handful of donors were approximately 5% of the naive CD4 clonotypes. Naive subsets generally had larger estimated richness than memory subsets.

Only in-frame clones appear in the TCRdb table, and some are missing; sequencing was by immunoSEQ multiplex PCR. Of 1,500,000 or so clones in the sample, around 95% were seen once. As regards this clone: Its target is not known.

CDR3 length: 15 amino acids. Trimming cost V 1 base and J 11 bases, with 19 bases left between them. CDR1 and CDR2 (germline): MGHDK, SYGVNS. The sequence derives from a man aged 25-45 years in good health. The chain combines TRBV25-1 with TRBJ2-3, with D possibly being TRBD1 or TRBD2 (5 bases each). Sequenced input: naive CD4+ T cells sorted from blood. Subset indicated: CD45RA+ positively selected. In DNA, the CDR3 is TGTGCCAGCAGTGAATCCTGGGGACCCGCTTTAGGGCAGTATTTT. Protein product: CASSESWGPALGQYF.